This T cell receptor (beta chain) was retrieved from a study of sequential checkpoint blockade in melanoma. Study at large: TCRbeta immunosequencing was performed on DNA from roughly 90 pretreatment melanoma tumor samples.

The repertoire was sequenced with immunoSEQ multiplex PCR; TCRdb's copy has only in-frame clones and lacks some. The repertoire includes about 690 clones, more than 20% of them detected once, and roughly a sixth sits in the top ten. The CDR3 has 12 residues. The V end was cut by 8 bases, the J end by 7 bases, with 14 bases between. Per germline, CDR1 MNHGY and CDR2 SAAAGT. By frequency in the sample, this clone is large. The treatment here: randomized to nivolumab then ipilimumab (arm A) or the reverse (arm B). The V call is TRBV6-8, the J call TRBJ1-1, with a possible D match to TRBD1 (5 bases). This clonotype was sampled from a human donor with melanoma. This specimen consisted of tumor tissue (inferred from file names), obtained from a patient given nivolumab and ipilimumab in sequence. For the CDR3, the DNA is TGTGCCAGCGGTTCAGGGCACGGTGAAGCTTTCTTT. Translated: CASGSGHGEAFF.